This T cell receptor (beta chain) was sequenced during a study of blood T cells in healthy people across ages. Each donor supplied around 10 milliliters of peripheral blood. Per-sample yields of isolated PBMCs were at least 6 million. This clonotype appeared a few times. With a J-beta primer mix and a sample-barcoded 5' primer, a second PCR ran about 6 to 11 cycles. Every molecule of cDNA carried a tag from a template-switch adaptor with 12 random nucleotides. MiXCR, run by TCRdb on the 5' RACE reads, gives a single entry per CDR3 protein. The table records approximately 800,000 distinct CDR3 sequences, roughly 34% of them present only once. J gave up 3 bases and V 2 bases, and 13 bases lay outside the gene matches. Per the germline V gene, CDR1 is SGHTA and CDR2 is FQGNSA. The length of the CDR3 is 18 residues.

Input material: blood. The rearrangement joins TRBV7-2 to TRBJ1-5, with TRBD1 matching 7 bases. This clonotype was sampled from a man between 18 and 29 years old in good health. The CDR3 nucleotides read TGTGCCAGCAGCTTAAGGGGTGCAGGGGGAAAGTTCAATCAGCCCCAGCATTTT. Amino acids: CASSLRGAGGKFNQPQHF. Supplemented by reference TRBV7-2 and TRBJ1-5, the full variable domain reads GAGVSQSPSNKVTEKGKDVELRCDPISGHTALYWYRQSLGQGLEFLIYFQGNSAPDKSGLPSDRFSAERTGGSVSTLTIQRTQQEDSAVYLCASSLRGAGGKFNQPQHFGDGTRLSIL.